A selection of T cell receptor beta chains follows, all from one sample in a study of human T cells and chemical hapten exposure. TCRdb re-derived calls from the RACE reads in MiXCR, one entry per CDR3 protein. The table shows a few hundred thousand distinct CDR3 sequences, with around 7.3% occurring only once. The sample was whole blood, taken in connection with sensitization to the hapten diphenylcyclopropenone (DPC). These receptors were taken from a young man with alopecia areata. Some clones in this sample may be carry-over from other donors' samples. The conserved cysteine and the conserved F or W are not part of the CDR3 here. The order of the fields is clone size, J gene, V gene, CDR3 protein. Size values are once, few and many counts, or a class for expanded clones, and some rows have none.

many	TRBJ1-2	TRBV5-1	ASSLDRANYGYT
few	TRBJ1-3	TRBV4-2	ASSHPPRGREWNTIY
few	TRBJ2-7	TRBV5-1	ASSPVQVSYEQY
NA	TRBJ2-1	TRBV5-1	ASSRRTLTGAYNEQF
few	TRBJ2-5	TRBV4-3	ASSQARDSQETQY
NA	TRBJ1-2	TRBV6-2/TRBV6-3	ASSSTANYGYT
NA	TRBJ1-2	TRBV7-9	ASSLSPDTYGYT
few	TRBJ2-2	TRBV4-1	ASKEGQGVTGELF
few	TRBJ2-1	TRBV5-1	ASSWSWGLSNEQF
few	TRBJ2-7	TRBV9	ASSVSSGDYEQY
NA	TRBJ1-6	TRBV6-6	ASRRQVYSPLH
NA	TRBJ1-5	TRBV12-3/TRBV12-4	ASSLNRGNQPQH
few	TRBJ2-6	TRBV20-1	SAQGIGLWQSGANVLT
few	TRBJ1-6	TRBV18	ASSGKKSSYNSPLH
NA	TRBJ1-1	TRBV28	ASSLSYEAF
NA	TRBJ2-7	TRBV28	ASRTSGRVAYEQY
NA	TRBJ1-5	TRBV9	ASSVGEGGSNQPQH
NA	TRBJ1-3	TRBV20-1	SASEGGNTIY
few	TRBJ2-2	TRBV27	ASRNRDRDTGELF
NA	TRBJ2-5	TRBV4-3	ASSDKMSGPRETQY
many	TRBJ2-7	TRBV4-2	ASRQNLGQLGDEQY
few	TRBJ1-6	TRBV20-1	SADEAGRNSPLH
many	TRBJ2-5	TRBV29-1	SVRDLGTETQY
NA	TRBJ2-4	TRBV5-1	ASSLEEAKNIQY
NA	TRBJ2-1	TRBV12-3/TRBV12-4	ATRSAVSYNEQF
few	TRBJ1-2	TRBV14	ASSPLRGSNYGYT
few	TRBJ2-5	TRBV14	ASSPIGGRGETQY
many	TRBJ2-2	TRBV20-1	SAREAPTNTGELF
many	TRBJ2-3	TRBV3-1	ASSPFSGSSTDTQY
many	TRBJ1-2	TRBV10-3	AISEGENYGYT
NA	TRBJ2-7	TRBV6-6	ASSYSGARSYEQY